The clone carrying this TCR beta chain came up many times. This entry belongs to a study of T cells in Graves' hyperthyroidism and ophthalmopathy. This CDR3 is 16 amino acids long. Germline assignment: CDR1 SGDLS and CDR2 YYNGEE. V shed 3 bases, J shed 1 base, and the junction held 7 bases outside the gene matches. It was RNA transcripts that yielded the amplified TCR beta CDR3 regions. The HTBI primer set was used in a first-round RT-PCR of the TCR CDR3. TCRdb used MiXCR to reprocess the multiplex PCR reads, holding one entry per CDR3 protein. The sample has 530,000 or so distinct CDR3 sequences, 17% seen once.

Sequenced input: blood. The chain is built from TRBV9 and TRBJ2-7, with TRBD1 matching over 10 bases. The TCR was taken from a woman between 18 and 29 years old with Graves' ophthalmopathy. The CDR3 coding sequence is TGTGCCAGCAGCGCCGCCGGGACAGGGGAATCCTACGAGCAGTACTTC. This translates into CASSAAGTGESYEQYF. Full variable domain (outside the CDR3, taken from reference TRBV9 and TRBJ2-7): DSGVTQTPKHLITATGQRVTLRCSPRSGDLSVYWYQQSLDQGLQFLIQYYNGEERAKGNILERFSAQQFPDLHSELNLSSLELGDSALYFCASSAAGTGESYEQYFGPGTRLTVT.